This TCR beta chain was identified during a study of T-cell memory formation after mild COVID-19. 5'RACE with constant-segment primers built TCRalpha and TCRbeta cDNA libraries with UMIs. MiXCR was run by TCRdb on the 5' RACE reads, yielding one entry per CDR3 protein. This table holds around 200,000 distinct CDR3 sequences, around 20% found once. Trimming cost V 0 bases and J 5 bases, with 18 bases left between them. Germline loops: CDR1 SGDLS, CDR2 YYNGEE. The CDR3 consists of 17 residues. Study observations and caveats: For contracting clones, CD4+ ones sat mainly in CM and EM, CD8+ in EMRA. There was a balanced CD4/CD8 profile in clones contracting day 15 to 85, and later expanders leaned CD4+. Researchers found some responding clones in pre-infection memory, a sign that cross-reactive memory joined.

With regard to this clonotype: The antigen remains undetermined.

The rearrangement uses TRBV9 and TRBJ1-5; unclear D gene. This clonotype originated in a man younger than 35 who had mild COVID-19 (a few samples of this study predate the infection). Cell type and time point are not known. The material sequenced was PBMCs or a T cell subset sorted from them (not recorded which). The CDR3 region is CASSVVREDSPHQPQHF. The DNA for the CDR3 is TGTGCCAGCAGCGTAGTTCGGGAAGACTCCCCTCATCAGCCCCAGCATTTT.